This T cell receptor (beta chain) was profiled in a study of patients and donors after allogeneic stem cell transplantation. CDR1 and CDR2 from the germline V gene are SGHRS and YFSETQ. Trimming took 4 bases from V and 5 from J, leaving 4 bases between them. The CDR3 length is 11 residues. MiXCR, applied by TCRdb to the RT-PCR reads, yields one record per CDR3 protein. The repertoire consists of over 200,000 distinct CDR3 sequences, with around 41% occurring once and the leading ten covering 11%. Sequenced: blood, either unsorted or a sorted T cell fraction (not recorded which). This TCR came from a human donor who was either an allogeneic HSCT recipient or a stem cell or donor lymphocyte infusion donor (not recorded which). It is not recorded whose cells these are; they may come from a transplant donor. The chain recombines TRBV5-1 with TRBJ1-5; D gene ambiguous. DNA for the CDR3: TGCGCCAGCAGCCTCTATCAGCCCCAGCATTTT. Translation gives CASSLYQPQHF. Drawing the rest from reference TRBV5-1 and TRBJ1-5, the complete variable domain is KAGVTQTPRYLIKTRGQQVTLSCSPISGHRSVSWYQQTPGQGLQFLFEYFSETQRNKGNFPGRFSGRQFSNSRSEMNVSTLELGDSALYLCASSLYQPQHFGDGTRLSIL.